The rows below give T cell receptor beta chains drawn from one sample of a study of metastatic and nonmetastatic thyroid tumors. TCRdb re-analyzed the PCR reads through MiXCR. The repertoire consists of some 19,000 clones, with 29% occurring once and the leading ten covering roughly 13%. Sequences were obtained from tumor tissue. The source of these receptors is a female donor with papillary thyroid cancer or a benign thyroid nodule (not recorded which). Some clones in this sample may be carry-over from other donors' samples. The CDR3 runs from the conserved cysteine through the conserved F or W. The D gene is left open where the match is weak. The listing skips clone size in some rows; elsewhere it reads once, few, many or a size class.

V gene	clone size	J gene	D gene	CDR3 DNA	CDR3 protein
TRBV6-1	NA	TRBJ1-2	NA	TGTGCCAGCAGTGCAGGGGACTATGTCTACACCTTC	CASSAGDYVYTF
TRBV10-1	NA	TRBJ2-2	NA	TGCGCCAGCAGTGGGACAGCAAACACCGGGGAGCTGTTTTTT	CASSGTANTGELFF
TRBV7-2	many	TRBJ2-5	TRBD2	TGTGCCAGCAGCTTTAGCGGGAGCATGATTAAGACCCAGTACTTC	CASSFSGSMIKTQYF
TRBV6-1	NA	TRBJ1-2	TRBD1	TGTGCCAGCAGTTCACCAGGGGGGTATGGCTACACCTTC	CASSSPGGYGYTF
TRBV5-1	many	TRBJ2-7	TRBD1	TGCGCCAGCACCCGGGACAGGGGTAGTTCTTACGAGCAGTACTTC	CASTRDRGSSYEQYF
TRBV12-3/TRBV12-4	few	TRBJ1-1	NA	TGTGCCAGCAGCCCCCGCAGGGCGGGGACTTTCTTT	CASSPRRAGTFF
TRBV27	NA	TRBJ1-2	NA	TGTGCCAGCAGTTTATCTGTGGGGGCGTTAAACTATGGCTACACCTTC	CASSLSVGALNYGYTF
TRBV11-2	many	TRBJ1-1	NA	TGTGCCAGCAGCTTAGAACAGGTCACTGAAGCTTTCTTT	CASSLEQVTEAFF
TRBV25-1	NA	TRBJ2-7	NA	TGTGCCAGCAGTGCAGGGCTCCACTTAGACGAGCGGTACTTC	CASSAGLHLDERYF
TRBV12-3/TRBV12-4	few	TRBJ1-2	TRBD1	TGTGCCAGCAGTCCCTCAGGACAGGGGGCGGCTGGCTACACCTTC	CASSPSGQGAAGYTF
TRBV6-2/TRBV6-3	NA	TRBJ2-5	NA	TGTGCCAGCAGTTACTCGACTACCCAAGCGACCCAGTACTTC	CASSYSTTQATQYF
TRBV11-2	NA	TRBJ2-7	TRBD1	TGTGCCAGCAGCTTAATTGGACAGGGACTTCACGAGGGTTACGAGCAGTACTTC	CASSLIGQGLHEGYEQYF
TRBV2	NA	TRBJ1-6	NA	TGTGCCACCAGAGGCAATAGCTCCTATAATTCACCCCTCCACTTT	CATRGNSSYNSPLHF
TRBV12-3/TRBV12-4	NA	TRBJ2-3	TRBD1	TGTGCCAGCAGGAAATACCCGACAGGGGCCATCACAGATACGCAGTATTTT	CASRKYPTGAITDTQYF
TRBV6-1	NA	TRBJ1-1	NA	TGTGCCAGCAGAACCGGACCGACTGAAGCTTTCTTT	CASRTGPTEAFF
TRBV11-2	many	TRBJ2-5	NA	TGTGCCAGCAGCCAGAGGCCCCTCGGGGAGACCCAGTACTTC	CASSQRPLGETQYF
TRBV6-1	NA	TRBJ2-2	TRBD2	TGTGCCAGCAGTGAGGGACTAGACACCGGGGAGCTGTTTTTT	CASSEGLDTGELFF
TRBV6-1	NA	TRBJ1-1	TRBD1	TGTGCCAGCCGACAGGGCCTGAACACTGAAGCTTTCTTT	CASRQGLNTEAFF
TRBV6-1	NA	TRBJ2-6	NA	TGTGCCAGCAGTGACGGCTCTGGGGCCAACGTCCTGACTTTC	CASSDGSGANVLTF
TRBV20-1	many	TRBJ2-1	TRBD2	TGCAGTGCTAGAGATCTGAGGGCGGGAGGGCAGTCCTACAATGAGCAGTTCTTC	CSARDLRAGGQSYNEQFF
TRBV28	NA	TRBJ2-3	NA	TGTGCCAGCAGTTTAAGCCCCCCAGGGACGCGAGATACGCAGTATTTT	CASSLSPPGTRDTQYF
TRBV11-2	NA	TRBJ2-7	NA	TGTGCCAGCAGCTTAGAGGGGGAACAGGGTGCGAGGTACGAGCAGTACTTC	CASSLEGEQGARYEQYF
TRBV7-2	medium-sized	TRBJ2-1	NA	TGTGCCAGCAGCTTAGCCACAGAGCCGTACAATGAGCAGTTCTTC	CASSLATEPYNEQFF
TRBV11-3	once	TRBJ2-1	TRBD2	TGTGCCAGCAGCTCCGGACTAGCGGGGAGCGAGCAGTTCTTC	CASSSGLAGSEQFF
TRBV7-8	NA	TRBJ2-3	NA	TGTGCCAGCAGCTTAGGCTCCGCGGGTGGAGATACGCAGTATTTT	CASSLGSAGGDTQYF
TRBV6-1	few	TRBJ2-7	NA	TGTGCCAGCAGTTTCATGACGGATTACGAGCAGTACTTC	CASSFMTDYEQYF
TRBV28	few	TRBJ2-1	TRBD2	TGTGCCAGCAGTTCGAACCAAGCGGGAGAAATCTACAATGAGCAGTTCTTC	CASSSNQAGEIYNEQFF
TRBV6-2/TRBV6-3	few	TRBJ2-3	TRBD2	TGTGCCAGCCTCCAGGGGACTAGCGGGACCAGCACAGATACGCAGTATTTT	CASLQGTSGTSTDTQYF
TRBV12-3/TRBV12-4	few	TRBJ2-7	NA	TGTGCCAGCAGTTTTGCAGGGCCCCCTAACTACGAGCAGTACTTC	CASSFAGPPNYEQYF
TRBV4-2	NA	TRBJ2-7	TRBD2	TGTGCCAGCAGCCCACTGGCTAGCGGGACCTACGAGCAGTACTTC	CASSPLASGTYEQYF
TRBV20-1	once	TRBJ2-2	TRBD2	TGCAGTGCTTTCGGGACTAGAAACACCGGGGAGCTGTTTTTT	CSAFGTRNTGELFF
TRBV6-1	few	TRBJ1-2	NA	TGTGCCAGGGGGGGGCAGGGCTATGGCTACACCTTC	CARGGQGYGYTF
TRBV11-2	NA	TRBJ1-2	NA	TGTGCCAGCAGCTTAGGGGGCGGCTATGGCTACACCTTC	CASSLGGGYGYTF
TRBV6-1	NA	TRBJ2-7	NA	TGTGCCAGCAGTGAAGACTCCGGGGGATCCTACGAGCAGTACTTC	CASSEDSGGSYEQYF
TRBV5-1	NA	TRBJ1-1	NA	TGCGCCAGCAGCATAGACGGGATGAACACTGAAGCTTTCTTT	CASSIDGMNTEAFF
TRBV19	few	TRBJ1-2	NA	TGTGCCAGTAGTATTGGCGGGGAGTCTGGCTACACCTTC	CASSIGGESGYTF
TRBV27	medium-sized	TRBJ1-1	TRBD1	TGTGCCAGCTACAGGGGGCTGGGCACTGAAGCTTTCTTT	CASYRGLGTEAFF
TRBV20-1	NA	TRBJ2-3	NA	TGCAGTGCCAAAGCCCCAGATACGCAGTATTTT	CSAKAPDTQYF
TRBV28	NA	TRBJ2-3	NA	TGTGCCAGCAGTTTCGGACAATCCGCAGATACGCAGTATTTT	CASSFGQSADTQYF
TRBV5-1	NA	TRBJ2-6	NA	TGCGCCAGCAGAGGGGATCTAGCTGGGGCCAACGTCCTGACTTTC	CASRGDLAGANVLTF
TRBV30	NA	TRBJ1-2	NA	TGTGCCTGGAGTCGATCAGGGGCGGGGAACTATGGCTACACCTTC	CAWSRSGAGNYGYTF
TRBV20-1	once	TRBJ2-7	NA	TGCAGTGCGGTCTTGGGGGCGGAGTTCTACGAGCAGTACTTC	CSAVLGAEFYEQYF
TRBV5-1	few	TRBJ1-2	NA	TGCGCCAGCAATGTGCAGGGCCCATCCCCCTATGGCTACACCTTC	CASNVQGPSPYGYTF
TRBV6-1	NA	TRBJ2-7	NA	TGTGCCAGCAGTACCCTTTACGAGCAGTACTTC	CASSTLYEQYF
TRBV25-1	few	TRBJ1-2	NA	TGTGCCAGCAGTGAATCCCCGGACTATGGCTATACCTTC	CASSESPDYGYTF
TRBV28	NA	TRBJ2-4	TRBD1	TGTGCCAGCAGTTGTGAGGGGGCAGGGTGTGTTCAGTACTTC	CASSCEGAGCVQYF
TRBV19	NA	TRBJ1-1	NA	TGTGCCAGTAGTGGAGGGGCAGGGCCTGAAGCTTTCTTT	CASSGGAGPEAFF
TRBV6-2/TRBV6-3	NA	TRBJ2-1	TRBD2	TGTGCCAGCAGTCTCATCCGTAGCGGGAGGGGAAATGAGCAGTTCTTC	CASSLIRSGRGNEQFF
TRBV7-2	NA	TRBJ1-1	NA	TGTGCCAGCGCTGAAGGGAGGTACACTGAAGCTTTCTTT	CASAEGRYTEAFF
TRBV7-7	many	TRBJ2-3	TRBD2	TGTGCTAGCAGCTTAGGGGCGGGAGGGCTGTACGATACGCAGTATTTT	CASSLGAGGLYDTQYF
TRBV24-1	NA	TRBJ2-3	NA	TGTGCCACCAGTGATTTGAGGAGGGCGACAGATACGCAGTATTTT	CATSDLRRATDTQYF
TRBV19	NA	TRBJ2-7	NA	TGTGCCGGTAGAGGGTATCAAGAGCAGTACTTC	CAGRGYQEQYF
TRBV19	medium-sized	TRBJ1-2	NA	TGTGCCAGTAGTATTGGGTATGGCTACACCTTC	CASSIGYGYTF
TRBV28	medium-sized	TRBJ2-7	TRBD1	TGTGCCAGCAGTTTCGAGGGGGCTGCATACGAGCAGTACTTC	CASSFEGAAYEQYF
TRBV11-2	NA	TRBJ2-3	NA	TGTGCCAGCAGCCTAAATCTGGCAGATACGCAGTATTTT	CASSLNLADTQYF
TRBV6-1	NA	TRBJ2-3	NA	TGTGCCACCTCCCCAGGGGGCACAGATACGCAGTATTTT	CATSPGGTDTQYF